This T cell receptor beta chain was obtained from a study of cytomegalovirus exposure and HLA in healthy donors. Study context: The roughly 120 validation repertoires used the same platform as the approximately 670 first-cohort repertoires, a later analysis reported. Study-wide points: According to a subsequent analysis, TCR clusters identified in the first cohort showed a tendency to co-occur across the roughly 110 validation repertoires.

The data were produced by immunoSEQ multiplex PCR, yet TCRdb's version contains in-frame clones alone and is incomplete. Of 200,000 to 300,000 clones in the sample, over 75% were seen once. Of note for this clone: Its matching antigen is unknown.

CDR3 size: 18 residues. V was clipped by 5 bases and J by 1 base; unmatched bases: 14. Germline lookup yields CDR1 MDHEN and CDR2 SYDVKM. This receptor was obtained from a man aged 18 to 29 in good health and CMV-seropositive. V and J are TRBV28 and TRBJ1-3; TRBD1 matches at 7 bases. The source material was PBMCs. The CDR3 nucleotides read TGTGCCAGCAGTCTCACAGGGGACTACATAACTTCTGGAAACACCATATATTTT. Translating it yields CASSLTGDYITSGNTIYF.